The 5 T cell receptor beta chains presented below share a single source sample, sequenced in a study of blood T cell repertoires in COVID-19. Libraries were prepared by immunoSEQ multiplex PCR; TCRdb keeps only in-frame clonotypes and omits some of them. This sample has 260,000 or so clones, with 87% found just once. The sample comprised PBMCs or T cells enriched from blood (not recorded which). All receptors derive from a woman aged 30 to 39 with acute COVID-19.

The chain employs TRBV6-5 and TRBJ1-1; 7 nucleotides align to TRBD1. J was trimmed by 2 bases and V by 4 bases; bases with no gene match: 10. Germline V gene sequence: CDR1 MNHEY, CDR2 SVGAGI. The CDR3 length is 16 residues. The CDR3 sequence: CASSSGQGGGNTEAFF. The CDR3 coding sequence is TGTGCCAGCAGTTCTGGCCAGGGGGGAGGTAACACTGAAGCTTTCTTT.

V usage is TRBV5-1 and J usage is TRBJ2-1, with TRBD1 matching over 10 bases. Looked up from germline, CDR1 is SGHRS and CDR2 is YFSETQ. J was trimmed by 0 bases and V by 4 bases; bases with no gene match: 4. The CDR3 is 16 amino acids. CDR3 DNA: TGCGCCAGCAGCCAAGGACAGGGGGGCTCCTACAATGAGCAGTTCTTC. Its protein product is CASSQGQGGSYNEQFF.

This CDR3 is CASSQGGDRGFYGYTF. CDR3 nucleotide sequence: TGTGCCAGCAGCCAAGGGGGCGACAGGGGTTTCTATGGCTACACCTTC. This chain connects TRBV3-1 (or the pseudogene TRBV3-2) to TRBJ1-2; 8 nucleotides match TRBD1. The germline V gene has CDR1 LGHDT and CDR2 YNNKEL (reference sequence). Germline trimming cut 1 base from V and 4 bases from J; bases unmatched to any gene: 8. This CDR3 region has 16 residues.

The chain combines TRBV18 with TRBJ2-1, with 7 bases identical to TRBD2. The CDR3 extends over 12 amino acids. Germline V gene data show CDR1 as KGHSH and CDR2 as LQKENI. V lost 3 bases and J lost 8; bases outside the gene matches: 1. CDR3 loop: CASSPGRYEQFF. The DNA for the CDR3 is TGTGCCAGCTCACCCGGGAGGTATGAGCAGTTCTTC.

The CDR3 DNA reads TGTGCCAGCAGTTTCGCGGGGGATCAGCCCCAGCATTTT. Its protein is CASSFAGDQPQHF. V gene TRBV27 combines with J gene TRBJ1-5; maybe TRBD1 (5 bases). With 3 bases removed from V and 5 bases from J, the gap between germline ends came to 8 bases. The CDR3 length is 13 residues. CDR1 and CDR2 from the germline V gene are MNHEY and SMNVEV (reference sequence).